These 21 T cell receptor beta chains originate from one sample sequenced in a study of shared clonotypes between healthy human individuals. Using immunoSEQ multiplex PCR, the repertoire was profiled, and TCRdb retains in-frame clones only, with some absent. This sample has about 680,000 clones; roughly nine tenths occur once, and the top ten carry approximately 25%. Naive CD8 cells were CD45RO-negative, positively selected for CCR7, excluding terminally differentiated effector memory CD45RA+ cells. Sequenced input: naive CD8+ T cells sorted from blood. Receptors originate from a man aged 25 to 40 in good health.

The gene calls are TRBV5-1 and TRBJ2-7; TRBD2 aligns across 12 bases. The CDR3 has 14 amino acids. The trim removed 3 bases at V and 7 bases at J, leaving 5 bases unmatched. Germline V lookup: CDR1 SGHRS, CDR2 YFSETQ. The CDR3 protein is CASSYGTSGPEQYF. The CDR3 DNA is TGCGCCAGCAGCTACGGGACTAGCGGGCCGGAGCAGTACTTC. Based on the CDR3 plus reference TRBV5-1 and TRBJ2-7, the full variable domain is KAGVTQTPRYLIKTRGQQVTLSCSPISGHRSVSWYQQTPGQGLQFLFEYFSETQRNKGNFPGRFSGRQFSNSRSEMNVSTLELGDSALYLCASSYGTSGPEQYFGPGTRLTVT.

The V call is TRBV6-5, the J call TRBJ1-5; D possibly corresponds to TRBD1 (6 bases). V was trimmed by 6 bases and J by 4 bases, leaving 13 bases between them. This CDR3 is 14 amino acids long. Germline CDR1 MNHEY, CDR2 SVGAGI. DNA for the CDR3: TGTGCCAGCAGGCCCCAGGGGAGGAATCAGCCCCAGCATTTT. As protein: CASRPQGRNQPQHF.

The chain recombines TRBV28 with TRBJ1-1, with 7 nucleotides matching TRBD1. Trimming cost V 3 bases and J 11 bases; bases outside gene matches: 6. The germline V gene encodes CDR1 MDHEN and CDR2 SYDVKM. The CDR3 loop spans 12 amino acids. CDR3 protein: CASSLGTAWAFF. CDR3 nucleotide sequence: TGTGCCAGCAGTTTGGGGACAGCTTGGGCTTTCTTT.

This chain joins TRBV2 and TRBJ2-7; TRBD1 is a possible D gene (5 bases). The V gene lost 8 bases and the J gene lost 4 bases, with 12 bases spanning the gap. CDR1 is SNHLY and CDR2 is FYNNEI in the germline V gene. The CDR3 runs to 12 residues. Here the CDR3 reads CASQGRKYEQYF. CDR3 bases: TGTGCCAGCCAGGGCAGGAAATACGAGCAGTACTTC.

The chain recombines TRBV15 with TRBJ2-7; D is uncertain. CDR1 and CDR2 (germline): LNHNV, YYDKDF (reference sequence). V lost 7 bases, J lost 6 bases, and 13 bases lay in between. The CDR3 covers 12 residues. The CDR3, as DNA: TGTGCCACCATCCCTCGGTCTTGCGAGCAGTACTTC. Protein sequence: CATIPRSCEQYF.

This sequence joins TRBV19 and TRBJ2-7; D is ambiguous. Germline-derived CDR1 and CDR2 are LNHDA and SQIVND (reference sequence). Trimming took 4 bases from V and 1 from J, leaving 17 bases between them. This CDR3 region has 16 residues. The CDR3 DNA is TGTGCCAGTAGTACTCCCCGGCAGTCAGCTTCCTACGAGCAGTACTTC. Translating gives CASSTPRQSASYEQYF.

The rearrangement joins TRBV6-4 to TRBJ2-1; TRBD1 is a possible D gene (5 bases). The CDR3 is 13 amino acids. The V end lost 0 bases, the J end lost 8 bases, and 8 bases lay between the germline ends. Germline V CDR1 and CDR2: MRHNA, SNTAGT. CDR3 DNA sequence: TGTGCCAGCAGTGACTCCCCAGGGTATGAGCAGTTCTTC. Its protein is CASSDSPGYEQFF.

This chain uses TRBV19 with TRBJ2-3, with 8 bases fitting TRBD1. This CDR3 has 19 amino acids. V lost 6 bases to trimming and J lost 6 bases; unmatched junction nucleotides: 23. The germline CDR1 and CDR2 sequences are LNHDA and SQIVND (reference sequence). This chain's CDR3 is CASRQGVTTQGAGSDTQYF. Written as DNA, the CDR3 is TGTGCCAGTAGACAGGGCGTCACGACTCAGGGGGCCGGGTCGGATACGCAGTATTTT.

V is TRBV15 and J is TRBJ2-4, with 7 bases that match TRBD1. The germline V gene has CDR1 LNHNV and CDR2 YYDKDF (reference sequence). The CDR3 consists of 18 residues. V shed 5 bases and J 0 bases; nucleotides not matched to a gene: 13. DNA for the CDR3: TGTGCCACCAGCCCCCGGGACAGAGCCTTCTTAGCCAAAAACATTCAGTACTTC. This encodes CATSPRDRAFLAKNIQYF. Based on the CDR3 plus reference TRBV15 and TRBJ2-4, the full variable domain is DAMVIQNPRYQVTQFGKPVTLSCSQTLNHNVMYWYQQKSSQAPKLLFHYYDKDFNNEADTPDNFQSRRPNTSFCFLDIRSPGLGDTAMYLCATSPRDRAFLAKNIQYFGAGTRLSVL.

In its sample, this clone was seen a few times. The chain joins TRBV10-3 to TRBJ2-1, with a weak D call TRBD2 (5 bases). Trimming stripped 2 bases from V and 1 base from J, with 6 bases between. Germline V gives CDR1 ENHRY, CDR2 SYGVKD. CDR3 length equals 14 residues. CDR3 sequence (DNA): TGTGCCATCAGTGAGGAGGGTTCCTACAATGAGCAGTTCTTC. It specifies CAISEEGSYNEQFF.

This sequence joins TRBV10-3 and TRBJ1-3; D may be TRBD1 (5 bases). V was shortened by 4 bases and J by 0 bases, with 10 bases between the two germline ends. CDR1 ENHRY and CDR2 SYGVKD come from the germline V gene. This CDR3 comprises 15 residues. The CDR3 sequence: CAISAMTASGNTIYF. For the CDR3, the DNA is TGTGCCATCAGTGCAATGACAGCCTCTGGAAACACCATATATTTT.

CDR3 residues: CASSLAGGPMNTEAFF. In DNA form, the CDR3 reads TGTGCCAGCAGCTTAGCGGGGGGCCCCATGAACACTGAAGCTTTCTTT. The V and J genes are TRBV7-9 and TRBJ1-1; weak D call: TRBD1 (6 bases). The CDR3 contains 16 residues. Germline V lookup: CDR1 SEHNR, CDR2 FQNEAQ (reference sequence). With 0 bases removed from V and 0 bases from J, the gap between germline ends came to 11 bases. The whole variable domain, remainder taken from reference TRBV7-9 and TRBJ1-1, is DTGVSQNPRHKITKRGQNVTFRCDPISEHNRLYWYRQTLGQGPEFLTYFQNEAQLEKSRLLSDRFSAERPKGSFSTLEIQRTEQGDSAMYLCASSLAGGPMNTEAFFGQGTRLTVV.

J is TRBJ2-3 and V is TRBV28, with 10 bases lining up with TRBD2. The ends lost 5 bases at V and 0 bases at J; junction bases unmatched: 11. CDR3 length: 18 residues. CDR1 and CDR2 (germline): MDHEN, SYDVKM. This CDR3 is CASSGLAGERLSTDTQYF. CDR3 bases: TGTGCCAGCAGTGGGCTAGCGGGAGAGCGGCTTAGCACAGATACGCAGTATTTT.

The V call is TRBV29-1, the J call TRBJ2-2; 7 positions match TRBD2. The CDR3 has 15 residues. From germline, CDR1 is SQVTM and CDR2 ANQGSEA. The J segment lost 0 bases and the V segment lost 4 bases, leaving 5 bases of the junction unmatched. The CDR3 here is CSVVSAGANTGELFF. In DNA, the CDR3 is TGCAGCGTTGTATCTGCGGGAGCGAACACCGGGGAGCTGTTTTTT.

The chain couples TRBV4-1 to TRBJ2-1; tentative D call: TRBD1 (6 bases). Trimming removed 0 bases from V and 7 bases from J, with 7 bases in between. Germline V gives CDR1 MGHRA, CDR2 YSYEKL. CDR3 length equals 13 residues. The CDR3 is CASSQDQGNEQFF. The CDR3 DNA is TGCGCCAGCAGCCAAGATCAGGGGAATGAGCAGTTCTTC.

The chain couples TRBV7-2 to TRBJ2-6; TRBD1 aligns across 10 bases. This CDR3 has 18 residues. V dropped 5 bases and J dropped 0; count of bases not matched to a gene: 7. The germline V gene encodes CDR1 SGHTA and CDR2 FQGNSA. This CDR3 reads CASSLSDRGVSGANVLTF. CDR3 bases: TGTGCCAGCAGCCTATCGGACAGGGGGGTCTCTGGGGCCAACGTCCTGACTTTC.

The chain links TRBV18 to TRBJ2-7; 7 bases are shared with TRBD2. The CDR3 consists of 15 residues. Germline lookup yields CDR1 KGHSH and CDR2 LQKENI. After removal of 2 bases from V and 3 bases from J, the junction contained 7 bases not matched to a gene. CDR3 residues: CASSPSGGRDYEQYF. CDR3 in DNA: TGTGCCAGCTCACCATCAGGCGGGAGAGACTACGAGCAGTACTTC.

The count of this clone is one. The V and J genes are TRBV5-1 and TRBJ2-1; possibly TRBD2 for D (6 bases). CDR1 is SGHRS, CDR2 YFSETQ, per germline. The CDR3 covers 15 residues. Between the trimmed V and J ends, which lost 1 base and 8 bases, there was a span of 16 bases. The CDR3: CASSLYGSIGDEQFF. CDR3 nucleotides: TGCGCCAGCAGCTTGTACGGGAGCATCGGGGATGAGCAGTTCTTC.

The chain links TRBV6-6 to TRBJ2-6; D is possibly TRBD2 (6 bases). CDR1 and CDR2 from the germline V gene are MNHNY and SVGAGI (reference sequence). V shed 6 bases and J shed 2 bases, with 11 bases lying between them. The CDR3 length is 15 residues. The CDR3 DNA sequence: TGTGCCAGCAGAACGGACTATACTGGGGCCAACGTCCTGACTTTC. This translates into CASRTDYTGANVLTF.

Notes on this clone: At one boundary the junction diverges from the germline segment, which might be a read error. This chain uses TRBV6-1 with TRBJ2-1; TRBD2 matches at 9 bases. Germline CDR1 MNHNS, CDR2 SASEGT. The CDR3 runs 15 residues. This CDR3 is CASREGTSRYNEQFF. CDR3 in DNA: TGTGCCAGCAGAGAAGGGACTAGCAGATACAATGAGCAGTTCTTC.

This chain's CDR3 is CAWRDHLGSNQPQHF. In DNA form, the CDR3 reads TGTGCCTGGAGAGATCACCTTGGGAGCAATCAGCCCCAGCATTTT. The chain combines TRBV30 with TRBJ1-5; D is unclear. V lost 3 bases to trimming and J lost 1 base, with 13 bases between them. The CDR3 sequence is 15 residues long. Germline loops: CDR1 GTSNPN, CDR2 SVGIG (reference sequence).